The clone carrying this TCR beta chain has only a few counts. This entry is derived from a study of T cells in Graves' hyperthyroidism and ophthalmopathy. Researchers amplified the TCR beta CDR3 regions from RNA transcripts. Initially, a first-round RT-PCR of the TCR CDR3 employed the HTBI primer set. TCRdb reprocessed the multiplex PCR reads with MiXCR, giving one entry per CDR3 protein. The table shows a few hundred thousand distinct CDR3 sequences, with 22% occurring only once. Germline CDR1 reads SGHTA; CDR2 reads FQGNSA. This CDR3 is built from 15 residues. Trimming cost V 1 base and J 4 bases; bases outside gene matches: 2. Among ophthalmopathy patients, the Clinical Activity Score reached at least 3, the NOSPECS grade reached at least 4, and duration remained under 3 months.

Source material: blood. The V call is TRBV7-2, the J call TRBJ1-3; the match to TRBD1 covers 9 bases. The TCR sequence derives from a woman between 65 and 79 years old with Graves' ophthalmopathy. The CDR3 DNA sequence: TGTGCCAGCAGCTTAGTAGGGACAGGGGGAAACACCATATATTTT. Its protein is CASSLVGTGGNTIYF.